This T cell receptor beta chain was sequenced in a study of cytomegalovirus exposure and HLA in healthy donors. This clone was counted a single time. 13 Jbeta primers and 60 Vbeta primers were used for the PCR. The method was immunoSEQ multiplex PCR; TCRdb's version includes in-frame clones alone and lacks a portion of them. The table includes around 200,000 clones, approximately 85% detected once. Trimming removed 4 bases from V and 2 bases from J; junction bases left unmatched: 10. This CDR3 is built from 16 residues. Germline loops: CDR1 LNHDA, CDR2 SQIVND (reference sequence). Everyone who donated was a healthy bone marrow donor.

This sequence was found in a woman aged 35 to 49 in good health and CMV-seronegative. The V call is TRBV19, the J call TRBJ2-7; TRBD1 matches 8 bases. The sequencing sample was made of PBMCs. This chain's CDR3 is CASSTTRDRPTYEQYF. In nucleotides, the CDR3 is TGTGCCAGTAGTACCACCAGGGACAGGCCCACCTACGAGCAGTACTTC. The full variable domain, rest sourced from reference TRBV19 and TRBJ2-7, is DGGITQSPKYLFRKEGQNVTLSCEQNLNHDAMYWYRQDPGQGLRLIYYSQIVNDFQKGDIAEGYSVSREKKESFPLTVTSAQKNPTAFYLCASSTTRDRPTYEQYFGPGTRLTVT.